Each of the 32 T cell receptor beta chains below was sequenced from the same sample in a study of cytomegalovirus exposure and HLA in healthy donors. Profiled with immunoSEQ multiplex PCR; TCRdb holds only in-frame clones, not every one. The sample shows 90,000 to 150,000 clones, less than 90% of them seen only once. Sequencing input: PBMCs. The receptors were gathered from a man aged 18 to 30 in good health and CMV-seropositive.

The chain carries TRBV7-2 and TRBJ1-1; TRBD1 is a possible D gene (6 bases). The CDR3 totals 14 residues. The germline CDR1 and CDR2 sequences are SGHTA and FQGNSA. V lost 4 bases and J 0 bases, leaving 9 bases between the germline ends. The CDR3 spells CASSSTGLNTEAFF. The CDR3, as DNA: TGTGCCAGCAGCTCGACAGGCCTGAACACTGAAGCTTTCTTT.

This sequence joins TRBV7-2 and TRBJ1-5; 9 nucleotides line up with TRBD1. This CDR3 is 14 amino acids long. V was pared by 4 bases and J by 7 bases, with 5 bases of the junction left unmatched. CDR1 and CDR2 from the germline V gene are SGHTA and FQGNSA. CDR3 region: CASSYRQGGQPQHF. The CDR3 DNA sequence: TGTGCCAGCAGCTACCGACAGGGGGGCCAGCCCCAGCATTTT.

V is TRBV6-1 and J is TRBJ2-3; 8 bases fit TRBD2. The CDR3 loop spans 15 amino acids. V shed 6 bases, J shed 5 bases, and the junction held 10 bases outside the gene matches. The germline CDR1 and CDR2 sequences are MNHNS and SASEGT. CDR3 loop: CASRVPGGAGDTQYF. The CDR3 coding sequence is TGTGCCAGCAGAGTGCCCGGGGGGGCCGGAGATACGCAGTATTTT.

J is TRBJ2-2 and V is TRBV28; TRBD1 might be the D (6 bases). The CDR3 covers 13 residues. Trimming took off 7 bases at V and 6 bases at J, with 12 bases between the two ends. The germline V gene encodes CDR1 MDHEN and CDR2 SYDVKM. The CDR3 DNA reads TGTGCCAGCACCCTAGGGGGAGCCGGGGAGCTGTTTTTT. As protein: CASTLGGAGELFF.

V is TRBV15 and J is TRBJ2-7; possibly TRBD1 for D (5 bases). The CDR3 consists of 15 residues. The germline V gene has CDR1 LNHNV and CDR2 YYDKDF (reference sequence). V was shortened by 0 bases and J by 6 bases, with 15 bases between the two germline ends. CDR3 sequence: CATSRDRAGWGEQYF. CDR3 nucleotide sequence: TGTGCCACCAGCAGAGATCGGGCAGGGTGGGGCGAGCAGTACTTC.

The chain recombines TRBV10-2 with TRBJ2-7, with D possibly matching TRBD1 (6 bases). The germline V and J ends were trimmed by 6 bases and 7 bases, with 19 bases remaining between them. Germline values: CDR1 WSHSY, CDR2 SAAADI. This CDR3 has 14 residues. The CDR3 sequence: CASSLAGELREQYF. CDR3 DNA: TGCGCCAGCAGCTTAGCAGGGGAGTTGAGAGAGCAGTACTTC.

CDR3 sequence: CASRTGDREKLFF. The CDR3 bases are TGTGCCAGCAGGACGGGGGACCGTGAAAAACTGTTTTTT. V and J are TRBV6-5 and TRBJ1-4; tentatively, D is TRBD1 (5 bases). Germline V gene lookup returns CDR1 MNHEY and CDR2 SVGAGI. CDR3 length: 13 residues. V was clipped by 6 bases and J by 7 bases, with 12 bases between them.

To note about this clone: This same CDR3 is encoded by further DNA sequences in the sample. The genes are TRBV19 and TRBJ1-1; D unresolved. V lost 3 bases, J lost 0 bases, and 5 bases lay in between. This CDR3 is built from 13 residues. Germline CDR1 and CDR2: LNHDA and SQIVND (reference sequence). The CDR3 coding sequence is TGTGCCAGTAGTATTACGGTGAACACTGAAGCTTTCTTT. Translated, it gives CASSITVNTEAFF.

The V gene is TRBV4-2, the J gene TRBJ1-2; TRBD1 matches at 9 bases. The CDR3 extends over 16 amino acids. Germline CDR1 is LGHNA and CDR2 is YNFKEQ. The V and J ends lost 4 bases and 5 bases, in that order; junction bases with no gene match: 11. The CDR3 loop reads CASSPNRQGDPYGYTF. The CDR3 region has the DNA TGTGCCAGCAGCCCTAACCGACAGGGGGATCCTTATGGCTACACCTTC.

The CDR3 sequence: CASSSQAETQYF. The CDR3 nucleotides read TGTGCCAGCAGTTCCCAGGCGGAGACCCAGTACTTC. The V and J genes are TRBV7-9 and TRBJ2-5, with no clear D. The V end was cut by 6 bases, the J end by 5 bases, with 10 bases between. CDR1 is SEHNR, CDR2 FQNEAQ, per germline (reference sequence). The CDR3 is made up of 12 amino acids. Using reference TRBV7-9 and TRBJ2-5 for the parts outside the CDR3, the full variable domain is DTGVSQNPRHKITKRGQNVTFRCDPISEHNRLYWYRQTLGQGPEFLTYFQNEAQLEKSRLLSDRFSAERPKGSFSTLEIQRTEQGDSAMYLCASSSQAETQYFGPGTRLLVL.

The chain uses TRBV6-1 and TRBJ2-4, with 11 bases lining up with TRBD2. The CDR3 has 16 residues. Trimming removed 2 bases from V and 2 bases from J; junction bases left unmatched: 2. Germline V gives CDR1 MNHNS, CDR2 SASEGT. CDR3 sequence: CASSELAGGPKNIQYF. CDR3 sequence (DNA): TGTGCCAGCAGTGAATTAGCGGGGGGGCCCAAAAACATTCAGTACTTC.

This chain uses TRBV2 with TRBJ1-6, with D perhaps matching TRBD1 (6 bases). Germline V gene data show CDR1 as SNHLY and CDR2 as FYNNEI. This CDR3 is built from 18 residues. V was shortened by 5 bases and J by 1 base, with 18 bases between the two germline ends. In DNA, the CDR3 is TGTGCCAGCAGTTCTACAGGGAAAAGAAGGTCCTATAATTCACCCCTCCACTTT. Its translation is CASSSTGKRRSYNSPLHF.

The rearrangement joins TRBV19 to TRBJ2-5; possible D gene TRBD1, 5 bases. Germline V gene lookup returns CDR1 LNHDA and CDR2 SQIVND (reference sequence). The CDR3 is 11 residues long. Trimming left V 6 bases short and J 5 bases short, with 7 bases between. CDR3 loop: CASSKGETQYF. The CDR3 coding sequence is TGTGCCAGTAGCAAGGGGGAGACCCAGTACTTC.

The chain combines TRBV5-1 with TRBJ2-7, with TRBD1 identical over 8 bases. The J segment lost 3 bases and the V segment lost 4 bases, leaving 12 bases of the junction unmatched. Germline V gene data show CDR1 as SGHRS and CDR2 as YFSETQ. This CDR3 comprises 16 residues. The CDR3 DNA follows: TGCGCCAGCAGCAAACGGACAGGGTCCACTAACTACGAGCAGTACTTC. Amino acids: CASSKRTGSTNYEQYF.

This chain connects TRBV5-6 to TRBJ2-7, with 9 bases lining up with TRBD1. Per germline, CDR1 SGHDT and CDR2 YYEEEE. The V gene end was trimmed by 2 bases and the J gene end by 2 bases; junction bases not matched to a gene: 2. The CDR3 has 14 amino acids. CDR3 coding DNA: TGTGCCAGCAGCTTTTGGACAGGGGCCTACGAGCAGTACTTC. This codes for CASSFWTGAYEQYF.

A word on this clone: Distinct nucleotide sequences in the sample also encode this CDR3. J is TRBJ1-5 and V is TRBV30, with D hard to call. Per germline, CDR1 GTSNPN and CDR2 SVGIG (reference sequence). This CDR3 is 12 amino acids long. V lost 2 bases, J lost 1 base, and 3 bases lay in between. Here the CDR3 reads CAWSLSNQPQHF. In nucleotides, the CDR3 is TGTGCCTGGAGTCTAAGCAATCAGCCCCAGCATTTT.

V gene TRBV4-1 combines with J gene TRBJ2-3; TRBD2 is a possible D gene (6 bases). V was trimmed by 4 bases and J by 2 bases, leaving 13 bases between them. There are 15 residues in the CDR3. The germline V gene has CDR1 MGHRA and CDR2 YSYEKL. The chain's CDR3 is CASSRLEISTDTQYF. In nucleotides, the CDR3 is TGCGCCAGCAGCCGACTAGAGATATCCACAGATACGCAGTATTTT.

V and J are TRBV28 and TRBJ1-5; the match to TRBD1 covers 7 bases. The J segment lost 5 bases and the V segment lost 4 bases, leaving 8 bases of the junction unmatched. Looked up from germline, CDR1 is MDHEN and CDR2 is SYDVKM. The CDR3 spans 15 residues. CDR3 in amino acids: CASSSDRKVDQPQHF. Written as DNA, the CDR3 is TGTGCCAGCAGTTCGGACAGGAAGGTCGATCAGCCCCAGCATTTT.

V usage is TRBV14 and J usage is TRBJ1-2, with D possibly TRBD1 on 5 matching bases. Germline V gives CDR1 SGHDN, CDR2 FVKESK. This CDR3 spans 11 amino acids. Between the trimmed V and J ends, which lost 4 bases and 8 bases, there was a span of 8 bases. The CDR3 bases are TGTGCCAGCAGCCCAGGGAGGGGCTACACCTTC. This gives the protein CASSPGRGYTF.

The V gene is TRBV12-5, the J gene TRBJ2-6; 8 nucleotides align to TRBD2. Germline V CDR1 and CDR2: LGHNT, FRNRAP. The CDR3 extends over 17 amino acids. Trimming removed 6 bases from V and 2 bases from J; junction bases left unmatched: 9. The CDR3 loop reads CASGPRGATTGANVLTF. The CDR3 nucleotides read TGTGCTAGTGGCCCGCGGGGGGCGACGACTGGGGCCAACGTCCTGACTTTC.

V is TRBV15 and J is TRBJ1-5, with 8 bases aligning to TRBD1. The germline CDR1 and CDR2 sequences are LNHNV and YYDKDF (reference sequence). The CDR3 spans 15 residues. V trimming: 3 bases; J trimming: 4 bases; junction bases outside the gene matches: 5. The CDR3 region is CATSRAQGANQPQHF. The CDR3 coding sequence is TGTGCCACCAGCAGGGCTCAGGGGGCGAATCAGCCCCAGCATTTT.

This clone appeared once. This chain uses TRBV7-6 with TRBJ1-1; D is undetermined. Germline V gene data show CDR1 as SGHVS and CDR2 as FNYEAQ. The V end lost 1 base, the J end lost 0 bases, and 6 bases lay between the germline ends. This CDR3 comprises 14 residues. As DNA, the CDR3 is TGTGCCAGCAGCTTAGGTAGTCTGAACACTGAAGCTTTCTTT. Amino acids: CASSLGSLNTEAFF.

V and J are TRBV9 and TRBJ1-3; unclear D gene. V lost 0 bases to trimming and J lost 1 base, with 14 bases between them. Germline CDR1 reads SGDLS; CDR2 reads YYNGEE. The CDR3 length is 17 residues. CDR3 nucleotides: TGTGCCAGCAGCGTAGATCCCCGGGGAGAATCTGGAAACACCATATATTTT. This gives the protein CASSVDPRGESGNTIYF. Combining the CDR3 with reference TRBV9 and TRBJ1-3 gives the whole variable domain DSGVTQTPKHLITATGQRVTLRCSPRSGDLSVYWYQQSLDQGLQFLIQYYNGEERAKGNILERFSAQQFPDLHSELNLSSLELGDSALYFCASSVDPRGESGNTIYFGEGSWLTVV.

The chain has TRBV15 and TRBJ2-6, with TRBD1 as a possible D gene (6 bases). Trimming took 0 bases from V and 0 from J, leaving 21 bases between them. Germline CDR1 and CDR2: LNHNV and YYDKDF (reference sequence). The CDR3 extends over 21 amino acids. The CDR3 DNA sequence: TGTGCCACCAGCAGAGAAGAGGTTCGGACAGCCATCAACTCTGGGGCCAACGTCCTGACTTTC. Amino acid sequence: CATSREEVRTAINSGANVLTF.

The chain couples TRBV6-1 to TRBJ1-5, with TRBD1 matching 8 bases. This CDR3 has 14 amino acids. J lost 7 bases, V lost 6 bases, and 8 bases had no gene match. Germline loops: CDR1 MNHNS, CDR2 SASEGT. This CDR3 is CASSLGQGGQPQHF. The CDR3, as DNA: TGTGCCAGCAGCCTCGGACAGGGCGGGCAGCCCCAGCATTTT.

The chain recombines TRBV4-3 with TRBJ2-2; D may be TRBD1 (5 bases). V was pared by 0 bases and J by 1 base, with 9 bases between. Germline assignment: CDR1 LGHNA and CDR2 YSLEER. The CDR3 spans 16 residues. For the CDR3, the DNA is TGCGCCAGCAGCCAAGAAGACAGTCGGAACACCGGGGAGCTGTTTTTT. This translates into CASSQEDSRNTGELFF.

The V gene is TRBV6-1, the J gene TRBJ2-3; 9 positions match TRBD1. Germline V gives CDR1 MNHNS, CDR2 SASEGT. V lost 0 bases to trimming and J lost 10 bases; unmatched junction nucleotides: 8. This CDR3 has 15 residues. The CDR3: CASSEARGTGRAQYF. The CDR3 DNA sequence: TGTGCCAGCAGTGAAGCTCGGGGGACAGGGAGGGCGCAGTATTTT.

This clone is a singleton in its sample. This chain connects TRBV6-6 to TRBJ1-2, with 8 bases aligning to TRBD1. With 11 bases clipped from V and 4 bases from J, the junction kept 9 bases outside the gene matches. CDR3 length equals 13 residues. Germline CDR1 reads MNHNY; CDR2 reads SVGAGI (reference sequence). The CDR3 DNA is TGTGCCGGCGGCAGGGGGCGAGGCTATGGCTACACCTTC. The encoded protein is CAGGRGRGYGYTF.

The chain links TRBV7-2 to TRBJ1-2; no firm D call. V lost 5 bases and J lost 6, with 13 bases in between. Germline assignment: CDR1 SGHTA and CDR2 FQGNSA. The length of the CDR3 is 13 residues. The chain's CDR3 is CASSPRYSDGYTF. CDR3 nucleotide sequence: TGTGCCAGCAGCCCCCGTTACTCCGATGGCTACACCTTC.

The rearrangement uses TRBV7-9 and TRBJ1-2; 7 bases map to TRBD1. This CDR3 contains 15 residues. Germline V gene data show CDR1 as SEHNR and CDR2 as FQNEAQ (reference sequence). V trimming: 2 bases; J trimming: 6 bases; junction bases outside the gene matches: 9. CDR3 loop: CASSLQRRGTDGYTF. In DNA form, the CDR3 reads TGTGCCAGCAGCTTACAACGTCGAGGGACAGATGGCTACACCTTC.

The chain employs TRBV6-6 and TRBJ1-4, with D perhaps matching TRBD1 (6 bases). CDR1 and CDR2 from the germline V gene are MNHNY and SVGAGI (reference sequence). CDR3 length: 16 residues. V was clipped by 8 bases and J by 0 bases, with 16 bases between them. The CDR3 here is CASAGRGLATNEKLFF. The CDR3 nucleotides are TGTGCCAGCGCCGGCAGGGGCCTTGCAACTAATGAAAAACTGTTTTTT.

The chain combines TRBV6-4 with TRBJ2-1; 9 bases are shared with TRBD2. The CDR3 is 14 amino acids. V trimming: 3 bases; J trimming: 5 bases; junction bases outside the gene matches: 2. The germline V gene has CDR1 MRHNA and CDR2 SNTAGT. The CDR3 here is CASSETSGHNEQFF. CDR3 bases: TGTGCCAGCAGTGAGACTAGCGGCCACAATGAGCAGTTCTTC.